This T cell receptor (beta chain) was captured in a study of technical replicates of blood from a few donors. The protocol was immunoSEQ multiplex PCR, while the TCRdb copy is restricted to in-frame clones and leaves out a portion. The sample includes under 100,000 clones, around 86% of them seen just once. Germline lookup yields CDR1 SNHLY and CDR2 FYNNEI. The CDR3 runs to 13 residues. Points on this clone: One end of the junction fails to match germline, which may point to a read error.

The specimen sequenced was PBMCs. The rearrangement links TRBV2 to TRBJ1-5; no clear D gene. The TCR originated in a human donor in good health. Some clones in this sample may be carry-over from other donors' samples. The CDR3 region has the DNA TGTGCCAGTAGTGCGGAGAGAAGTCAGCCCCAGCATTTT. Translating it yields CASSAERSQPQHF. The complete variable domain, with remaining parts taken from reference TRBV2 and TRBJ1-5, reads EPEVTQTPSHQVTQMGQEVILRCVPISNHLYFYWYRQILGQKVEFLVSFYNNEISEKSEIFDDQFSVERPDGSNFTLKIRSTKLEDSAMYFCASSAERSQPQHFGDGTRLSIL.